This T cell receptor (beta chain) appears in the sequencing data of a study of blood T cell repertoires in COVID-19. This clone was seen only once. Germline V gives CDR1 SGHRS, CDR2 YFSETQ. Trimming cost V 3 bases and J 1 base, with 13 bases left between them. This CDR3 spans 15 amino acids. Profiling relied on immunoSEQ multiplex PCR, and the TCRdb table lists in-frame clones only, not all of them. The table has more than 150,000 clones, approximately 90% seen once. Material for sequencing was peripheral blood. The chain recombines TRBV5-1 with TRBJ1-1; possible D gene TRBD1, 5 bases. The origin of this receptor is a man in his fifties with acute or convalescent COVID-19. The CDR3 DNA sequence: TGCGCCAGCAGCTCTCCCGGGGGGTGGAACACTGAAGCTTTCTTT. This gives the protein CASSSPGGWNTEAFF.